These T cell receptor beta chains were read from a single sample in a study of cytomegalovirus exposure and HLA in healthy donors. Here immunoSEQ multiplex PCR was the method, and the copy in TCRdb shows in-frame clones only, minus some. The top ten clones hold about 7.7% of a sample with about 160,000 clones, about four fifths of them seen once. The sequenced sample was PBMCs. These receptors were collected from a woman aged 30 to 39 in good health and CMV-seropositive. Both conserved end residues are trimmed from each CDR3. Not all rows give a size; the values are once, few, many and, for expanded clones, a class.

V gene	clone size	J gene	CDR3 protein
TRBV28	NA	TRBJ1-5	ASNDRDNAGQPQH
TRBV29-1	NA	TRBJ2-7	SVESDRGHEQY
TRBV4-2	once	TRBJ2-2	AVTLTNTGELF
TRBV15	few	TRBJ2-5	ATSTRSQETQY
TRBV4-3	NA	TRBJ2-2	ASSQDLGLVGAGELF
TRBV2	NA	TRBJ2-5	ASSLQDQETQY
TRBV2	NA	TRBJ1-6	ASCLAQSPLH
TRBV30	NA	TRBJ1-3	ASYPQRGGNTIY
TRBV7-2	NA	TRBJ1-2	ASSYGFRGAQTGYT
TRBV27	NA	TRBJ2-6	ASSLAGGANVLT
TRBV28	NA	TRBJ1-6	ASATGFYNSPLH
TRBV5-1	NA	TRBJ1-6	ASSLEGGGSPLH
TRBV4-1	NA	TRBJ1-2	ASSPYWTGAYGYT
TRBV9	NA	TRBJ1-6	ASGTGTFNSPLH
TRBV6-5	few	TRBJ1-2	ASSYSVANYGYT
TRBV18	NA	TRBJ2-7	ASSPLPYEQY
TRBV11-2	NA	TRBJ2-3	ASSLSSGGDTQY
TRBV7-9	NA	TRBJ1-1	ASSFFVIQGVPNTEAF
TRBV4-2	once	TRBJ2-3	ASSQSPPGQGRIDTQY
TRBV2	once	TRBJ1-1	ASSLQGPAEAF
TRBV7-2	NA	TRBJ1-3	ASSVQGNSGNTIY
TRBV6-1	NA	TRBJ2-3	ASSGSGGEGADTQY
TRBV5-1	NA	TRBJ1-2	ASSQGLEGYT
TRBV4-3	NA	TRBJ1-1	ASSQDRGWNTEAF
TRBV2	NA	TRBJ2-6	GKGGRDFGANVLT